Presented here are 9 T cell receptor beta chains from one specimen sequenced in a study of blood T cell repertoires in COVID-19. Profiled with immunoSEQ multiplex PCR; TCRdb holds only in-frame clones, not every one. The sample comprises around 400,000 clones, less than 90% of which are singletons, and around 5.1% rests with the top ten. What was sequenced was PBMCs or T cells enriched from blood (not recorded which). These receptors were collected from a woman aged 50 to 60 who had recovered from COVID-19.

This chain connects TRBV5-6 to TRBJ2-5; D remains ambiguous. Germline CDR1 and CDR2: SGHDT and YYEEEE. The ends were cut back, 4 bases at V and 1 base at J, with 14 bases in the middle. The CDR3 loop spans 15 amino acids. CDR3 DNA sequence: TGTGCCAGCAGCGAAGAAGGAGCCCCCCAAGAGACCCAGTACTTC. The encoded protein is CASSEEGAPQETQYF. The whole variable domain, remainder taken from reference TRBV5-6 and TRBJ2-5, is DAGVTQSPTHLIKTRGQQVTLRCSPKSGHDTVSWYQQALGQGPQFIFQYYEEEERQRGNFPDRFSGHQFPNYSSELNVNALLLGDSALYLCASSEEGAPQETQYFGPGTRLLVL.

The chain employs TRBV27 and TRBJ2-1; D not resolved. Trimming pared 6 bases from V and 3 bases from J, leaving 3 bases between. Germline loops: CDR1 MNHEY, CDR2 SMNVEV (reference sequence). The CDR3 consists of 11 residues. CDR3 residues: CASSLYNEQFF. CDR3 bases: TGTGCCAGCAGCCTCTACAATGAGCAGTTCTTC.

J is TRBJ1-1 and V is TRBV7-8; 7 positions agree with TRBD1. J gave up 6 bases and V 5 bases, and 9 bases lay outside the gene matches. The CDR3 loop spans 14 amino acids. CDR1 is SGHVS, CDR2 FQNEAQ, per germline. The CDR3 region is CASSQGGLRAEAFF. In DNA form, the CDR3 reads TGTGCCAGCAGCCAGGGGGGGTTAAGGGCTGAAGCTTTCTTT.

The CDR3 here is CASSQDPGTGGDEQYF. CDR3 nucleotides: TGTGCCAGCAGCCAAGATCCCGGAACAGGGGGGGACGAGCAGTACTTC. V and J are TRBV3-1 (or the pseudogene TRBV3-2) and TRBJ2-7; possible D gene TRBD1, 8 bases. Per the germline V gene, CDR1 is LGHDT and CDR2 is YNNKEL (reference sequence). The ends were cut back, 0 bases at V and 5 bases at J, with 17 bases in the middle. The CDR3 totals 16 residues.

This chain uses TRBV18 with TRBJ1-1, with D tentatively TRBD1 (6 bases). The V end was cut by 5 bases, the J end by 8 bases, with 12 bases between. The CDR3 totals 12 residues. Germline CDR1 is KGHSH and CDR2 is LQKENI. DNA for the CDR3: TGTGCCAGCTCATCACAGGGAGAAGAAGCTTTCTTT. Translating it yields CASSSQGEEAFF.

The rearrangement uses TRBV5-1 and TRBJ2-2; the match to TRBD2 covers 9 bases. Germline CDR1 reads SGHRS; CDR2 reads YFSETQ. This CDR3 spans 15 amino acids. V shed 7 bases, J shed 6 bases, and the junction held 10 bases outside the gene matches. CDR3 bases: TGCGCCAGCTCCCATCCCGCGGGAGGGCCCGGGGAGCTGTTTTTT. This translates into CASSHPAGGPGELFF.

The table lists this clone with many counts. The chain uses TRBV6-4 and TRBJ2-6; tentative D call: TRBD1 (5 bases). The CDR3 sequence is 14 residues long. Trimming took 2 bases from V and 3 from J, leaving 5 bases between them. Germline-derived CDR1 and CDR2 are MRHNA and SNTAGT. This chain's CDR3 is CASSDRGGANVLTF. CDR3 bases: TGTGCCAGCAGTGACAGGGGTGGGGCCAACGTCCTGACTTTC.

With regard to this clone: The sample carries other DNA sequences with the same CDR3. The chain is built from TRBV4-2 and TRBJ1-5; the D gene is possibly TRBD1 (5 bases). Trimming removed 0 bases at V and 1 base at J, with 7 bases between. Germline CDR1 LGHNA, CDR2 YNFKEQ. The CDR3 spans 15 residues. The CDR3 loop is CASSQDRVSNQPQHF. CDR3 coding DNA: TGTGCCAGCAGCCAAGACAGGGTGAGCAATCAGCCCCAGCATTTT.

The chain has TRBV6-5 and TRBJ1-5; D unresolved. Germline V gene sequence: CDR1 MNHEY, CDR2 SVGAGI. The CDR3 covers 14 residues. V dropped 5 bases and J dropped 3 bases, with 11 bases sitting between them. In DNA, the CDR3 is TGTGCCAGCAGTCGGAGGATTTCCAATCAGCCCCAGCATTTT. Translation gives CASSRRISNQPQHF.